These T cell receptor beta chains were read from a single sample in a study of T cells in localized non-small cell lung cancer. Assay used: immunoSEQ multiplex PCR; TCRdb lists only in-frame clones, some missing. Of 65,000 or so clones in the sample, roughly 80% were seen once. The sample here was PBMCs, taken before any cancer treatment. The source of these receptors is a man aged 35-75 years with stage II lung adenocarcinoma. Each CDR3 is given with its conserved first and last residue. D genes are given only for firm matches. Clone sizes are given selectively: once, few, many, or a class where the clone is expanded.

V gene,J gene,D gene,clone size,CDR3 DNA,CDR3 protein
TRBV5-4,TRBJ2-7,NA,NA,TGTGCCAGCAGCTTGACGTCGGTAAACTCCTACGAGCAGTACTTC,CASSLTSVNSYEQYF
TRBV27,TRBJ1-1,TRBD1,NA,TGTGCCAGCAGTTTGGGACAGGGGGCTGAAGCTTTCTTT,CASSLGQGAEAFF
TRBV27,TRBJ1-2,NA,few,TGTGCCAGCAAGGGTTCCCGGACATATGGCTACACCTTC,CASKGSRTYGYTF
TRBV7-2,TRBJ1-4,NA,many,TGTGCCAGCAGCTTGTCGGCCTTGCGGCAGGAAAAACTGTTTTTT,CASSLSALRQEKLFF
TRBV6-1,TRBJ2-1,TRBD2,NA,TGTGCCAGCAGTGTTCTTAGCGGGAGGGGATGGCGCGAGCAGTTCTTC,CASSVLSGRGWREQFF
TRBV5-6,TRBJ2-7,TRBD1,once,TGTGCCAGCAGCTACGGGACAGGAGCCTACGAGCAGTACTTC,CASSYGTGAYEQYF
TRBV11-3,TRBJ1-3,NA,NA,TGTGCCAGCAGCCCCCAGGGAGTCTCCAGAAACACCATATATTTT,CASSPQGVSRNTIYF
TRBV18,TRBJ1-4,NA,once,TGTGCCAGCTCACCACAAGTCGGGAATAATGAAAAACTGTTTTTT,CASSPQVGNNEKLFF
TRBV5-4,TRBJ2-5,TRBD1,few,TGTGCCAGCAGCTTGGCCAAACAGGGGCAAGAGACCCAGTACTTC,CASSLAKQGQETQYF
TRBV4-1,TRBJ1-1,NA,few,TGCGCCAGCAGCCAAGAACGAGTGAACACTGAAGCTTTCTTT,CASSQERVNTEAFF
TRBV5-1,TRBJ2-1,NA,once,TGCGCCAGCAGCGGCCAACAGGACAATGAGCAGTTCTTC,CASSGQQDNEQFF
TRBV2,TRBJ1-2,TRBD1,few,TGTGCCAGCACCACAGGGGAAGGCTACACCTTC,CASTTGEGYTF
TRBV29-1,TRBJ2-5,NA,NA,TGCAGCGTCTCGACAGTAGGGGGAGAGACCCAGTACTTC,CSVSTVGGETQYF
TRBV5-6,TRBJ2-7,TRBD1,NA,TGTGCCAGCAGCTTCGGACAGGGTCACTACGAGCAGTACTTC,CASSFGQGHYEQYF
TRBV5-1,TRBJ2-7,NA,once,TGCGCCAGCAGCTTGGCGGGGGACCGAGCCTACGAGCAGTACTTC,CASSLAGDRAYEQYF
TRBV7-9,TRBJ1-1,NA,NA,TGTGCCAGCAGCCCCCTGGACCCGGAGAACACTGAAGCTTTCTTT,CASSPLDPENTEAFF
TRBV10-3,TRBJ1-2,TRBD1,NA,TGTGCCATCAGCATACAGGGGATGCCCTATGGCTACACCTTC,CAISIQGMPYGYTF
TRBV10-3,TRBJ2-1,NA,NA,TGTGCCATCAGTGAGGTTGGGGCAGGGGCGGTCGGGTACAATGAGCAGTTCTTC,CAISEVGAGAVGYNEQFF
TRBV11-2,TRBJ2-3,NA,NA,TGTGCCAGCAGCTCCCTGGTCATGACAGATACGCAGTATTTT,CASSSLVMTDTQYF
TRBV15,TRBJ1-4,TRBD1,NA,TGTGCCACCAGCAGACCCCCCGGGACAGGGAATGAAAAACTGTTTTTT,CATSRPPGTGNEKLFF
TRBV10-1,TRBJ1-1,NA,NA,TGCGCCAGCAGTGAAGGAGTTATCGCTGAAGCTTTCTTT,CASSEGVIAEAFF
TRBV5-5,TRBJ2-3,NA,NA,TGTGCCAGCAGCAGAGGCCCGTCAGATACGCAGTATTTT,CASSRGPSDTQYF
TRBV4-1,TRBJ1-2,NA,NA,TGCGCCAGCAGCCAAGTATCGGCTCGGGGATCCTATGGCTACACCTTC,CASSQVSARGSYGYTF
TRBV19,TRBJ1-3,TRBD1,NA,TGTGCCAGTAGTGCAGGGACAGGAGGTGGAAACACCATATATTTT,CASSAGTGGGNTIYF
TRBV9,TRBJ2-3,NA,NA,TGTGCCAGCAGCCCCAATGGGGGAACGGGTTTCAATACGCAGTATTTT,CASSPNGGTGFNTQYF